This entry lists 30 T cell receptor beta chains sequenced from one sample in a study of blood T cell repertoires in COVID-19. Method: immunoSEQ multiplex PCR; TCRdb's copy keeps in-frame clones and lacks some. Among some 250,000 clones listed, approximately 83% were seen once. The sequenced material came from peripheral blood. The receptor source for this set is a man aged 25-40 years who had recovered from COVID-19.

The chain combines TRBV18 with TRBJ2-3; possibly TRBD1 for D (5 bases). The germline CDR1 and CDR2 sequences are KGHSH and LQKENI. V shed 3 bases and J shed 4 bases, with 14 bases lying between them. This CDR3 spans 15 amino acids. DNA for the CDR3: TGTGCCAGCTCACCGGGGCGAGTCGTCCCAGATACGCAGTATTTT. This sequence encodes CASSPGRVVPDTQYF.

The chain employs TRBV2 and TRBJ2-1; D unresolved. Trimming shortened V by 4 bases and J by 9 bases, and 7 bases separated the two germline ends. Germline loops: CDR1 SNHLY, CDR2 FYNNEI. This CDR3 is 11 amino acids long. The CDR3: CASSARSEQFF. As DNA, the CDR3 is TGTGCCAGCAGTGCTAGAAGTGAGCAGTTCTTC. The full variable domain, completed using reference TRBV2 and TRBJ2-1, is EPEVTQTPSHQVTQMGQEVILRCVPISNHLYFYWYRQILGQKVEFLVSFYNNEISEKSEIFDDQFSVERPDGSNFTLKIRSTKLEDSAMYFCASSARSEQFFGPGTRLTVL.

This clone was seen a single time. The rearrangement joins TRBV7-9 to TRBJ1-4; 8 bases line up with TRBD1. Germline V CDR1 and CDR2: SEHNR, FQNEAQ (reference sequence). Trimming removed 1 base from V and 7 bases from J; junction bases left unmatched: 2. CDR3 length equals 14 residues. CDR3 nucleotide sequence: TGTGCCAGCAGCTTAGGGACAGGGAGTGAAAAACTGTTTTTT. Protein sequence: CASSLGTGSEKLFF. The full variable domain, rest sourced from reference TRBV7-9 and TRBJ1-4, is DTGVSQNPRHKITKRGQNVTFRCDPISEHNRLYWYRQTLGQGPEFLTYFQNEAQLEKSRLLSDRFSAERPKGSFSTLEIQRTEQGDSAMYLCASSLGTGSEKLFFGSGTQLSVL.

This clone occurred a few times. The J gene is TRBJ2-2, the V gene TRBV12-2; the listed D gene, TRBD2, was not tested against the DNA. TRBV12-2 is deemed a pseudogene. The CDR3 covers 17 residues. For the CDR3, the DNA is TGTGCAAGTCGCGTCCGGACTAGCGGGGGGGCCCACGGGGAGCTGTTTTTT. Translation gives CASRVRTSGGAHGELFF.

This chain links TRBV5-6 with TRBJ2-7; a weak D match, TRBD1 (5 bases). The CDR3 consists of 12 residues. Looked up from germline, CDR1 is SGHDT and CDR2 is YYEEEE. The V end lost 3 bases, the J end lost 4 bases, and 8 bases lay between the germline ends. The CDR3, as DNA: TGTGCCAGCAGCTCCAGGGATTACGAGCAGTACGTC. Translation: CASSSRDYEQYV.

This clone was seen a handful of times. The chain carries TRBV10-2 and TRBJ1-2, with D perhaps TRBD1 (6 bases). V gave up 2 bases and J gave up 8 bases, with 12 bases separating them. This CDR3 is 13 amino acids long. The germline gives CDR1 WSHSY, CDR2 SAAADI. CDR3 loop: CASSERRGRGYTF. For the CDR3, the DNA is TGCGCCAGCAGTGAGAGGCGGGGGCGAGGCTACACCTTC.

V gene TRBV3-1 (or the pseudogene TRBV3-2) combines with J gene TRBJ2-3; 8 positions agree with TRBD2. V was clipped by 1 base and J by 4 bases; unmatched bases: 13. The CDR3 is 18 amino acids. Per the germline V gene, CDR1 is LGHDT and CDR2 is YNNKEL (reference sequence). The CDR3 nucleotides are TGTGCCAGCAGCCAAGTGGGGCGGGGGGCCCCTGGGTCAGATACGCAGTATTTT. It is translated as CASSQVGRGAPGSDTQYF.

The chain has TRBV12-3 or TRBV12-4 and TRBJ1-1; a weak D match, TRBD1 (6 bases). Trimming pared 2 bases from V and 9 bases from J, leaving 10 bases between. The CDR3 loop spans 12 amino acids. As DNA, the CDR3 is TGTGCCAGCAGTTTAAGCCAGGGGAAAGCTTTCTTT. Its translation: CASSLSQGKAFF.

This chain links TRBV2 with TRBJ1-1, with TRBD1 matching over 7 bases. Trimming took 6 bases from V and 10 from J; bases not matched to a gene: 8. The CDR3 totals 12 residues. Germline CDR1 is SNHLY and CDR2 is FYNNEI. The CDR3 coding sequence is TGTGCCAGCAGAGAACAGGGGTTTGTAGCTTTCTTT. This gives the protein CASREQGFVAFF.

This chain uses TRBV10-2 with TRBJ1-2, with D unresolved. With 0 bases removed from V and 4 bases from J, the gap between germline ends came to 9 bases. Germline loops: CDR1 WSHSY, CDR2 SAAADI. This CDR3 is built from 14 residues. CDR3 residues: CASSESVQVYGYTF. CDR3 coding DNA: TGCGCCAGCAGTGAGTCGGTTCAGGTCTATGGCTACACCTTC.

This chain connects TRBV5-1 to TRBJ2-3; a weak D match, TRBD1 (6 bases). The CDR3 is 15 amino acids. V gave up 3 bases and J gave up 0 bases, with 11 bases separating them. Germline V gene lookup returns CDR1 SGHRS and CDR2 YFSETQ. In DNA form, the CDR3 reads TGCGCCAGCAGCTGGGGGACACCTAGCACAGATACGCAGTATTTT. This translates into CASSWGTPSTDTQYF.

In this sample, this clone turned up a few times. This sequence joins TRBV6-1 and TRBJ2-3; TRBD2 is a possible D gene (5 bases). Between the trimmed V and J ends, which lost 0 bases and 2 bases, there was a span of 9 bases. Germline-derived CDR1 and CDR2 are MNHNS and SASEGT. CDR3 length equals 15 residues. The CDR3 DNA reads TGTGCCAGCAGTGAAGCAAAAGGACTCACAGATACGCAGTATTTT. It translates to CASSEAKGLTDTQYF.

This chain connects TRBV5-1 to TRBJ2-2, with D hard to call. V lost 5 bases and J lost 3, with 5 bases in between. The CDR3 is 12 residues long. Germline values: CDR1 SGHRS, CDR2 YFSETQ. CDR3 bases: TGCGCCAGCAGGGGCTACACCGGGGAGCTGTTTTTT. Residues: CASRGYTGELFF.

The chain links TRBV2 to TRBJ1-2; D might be TRBD1 (5 bases). Deletions cut 3 bases from V and 6 bases from J, with 8 bases between. The CDR3 spans 12 residues. The V gene's germline CDR1 is SNHLY and CDR2 FYNNEI. The CDR3 here is CASSDSGDGYTF. In DNA form, the CDR3 reads TGTGCCAGCAGTGATTCGGGGGATGGCTACACCTTC.

The rearrangement joins TRBV7-8 to TRBJ2-1; 9 nucleotides align to TRBD1. This CDR3 has 15 amino acids. CDR1 and CDR2 from the germline V gene are SGHVS and FQNEAQ. Losses at the gene ends were 5 bases for V and 9 bases for J; bases not matched to a gene: 11. The CDR3 region has the DNA TGTGCCAGCAGCCAGGGACAGGGTCTAACTTCTGAGCAGTTCTTC. Protein: CASSQGQGLTSEQFF.

This chain joins TRBV5-5 and TRBJ1-3, with a weak D call TRBD1 (6 bases). This CDR3 region has 14 residues. The germline CDR1 and CDR2 sequences are SGHKS and YYEKEE (reference sequence). Trimming removed 6 bases from V and 11 bases from J, with 21 bases in between. The CDR3 loop is CASNEGGASLSIYF. The CDR3 nucleotides are TGTGCCAGCAACGAGGGGGGGGCCTCACTTTCCATATATTTT.

The rearrangement links TRBV9 to TRBJ1-2, with D maybe TRBD1 (6 bases). Trimming stripped 8 bases from V and 3 bases from J, with 8 bases between. Germline lookup yields CDR1 SGDLS and CDR2 YYNGEE. The CDR3 consists of 11 residues. The CDR3 reads CASRGYYGYTF. CDR3 sequence (DNA): TGTGCCAGTAGGGGGTACTATGGCTACACCTTC.

The chain has TRBV2 and TRBJ2-3; D might be TRBD2 (6 bases). Trimming stripped 4 bases from V and 0 bases from J, with 14 bases between. The CDR3 spans 16 residues. Germline V lookup: CDR1 SNHLY, CDR2 FYNNEI. This CDR3 reads CASSGRGGFSTDTQYF. CDR3 bases: TGTGCCAGCAGTGGGCGGGGCGGGTTCAGCACAGATACGCAGTATTTT.

This chain joins TRBV6-5 and TRBJ1-2; tentatively, D is TRBD1 (5 bases). The V and J ends lost 6 bases and 0 bases respectively, with 11 bases between them. Germline CDR1 and CDR2: MNHEY and SVGAGI. The CDR3 loop spans 14 amino acids. CDR3 in DNA: TGTGCCAGCAGATTCAGGGCCGCTAACTATGGCTACACCTTC. Its translation: CASRFRAANYGYTF.

The CDR3, as DNA: TGTGCCAGCAGCAGGGGGACAGGGGAGACCCAGTACTTC. Translation gives CASSRGTGETQYF. J is TRBJ2-5 and V is TRBV7-3; 9 bases align to TRBD1. V trimming: 5 bases; J trimming: 5 bases; junction bases outside the gene matches: 3. This CDR3 region has 13 residues. Germline V CDR1 and CDR2: SGHTA, FQGTGA.

The chain combines TRBV2 with TRBJ2-3; 12 bases are a match to TRBD2. The J segment lost 2 bases and the V segment lost 2 bases, leaving 5 bases of the junction unmatched. Germline V gene data show CDR1 as SNHLY and CDR2 as FYNNEI. The CDR3 totals 17 residues. CDR3 sequence (DNA): TGTGCCAGCAGTGAACTGGGACTAGCGGGCGACACAGATACGCAGTATTTT. Translating it yields CASSELGLAGDTDTQYF.

The rearrangement links TRBV19 to TRBJ2-1; 10 bases are a match to TRBD2. This CDR3 region has 18 residues. J was trimmed by 7 bases and V by 7 bases; bases with no gene match: 19. Germline assignment: CDR1 LNHDA and CDR2 SQIVND (reference sequence). CDR3 bases: TGTGCCAGTACTATGGGCCCTAGCGGGGGCCGGGGGGATAATGAGCAGTTCTTC. Encoded protein: CASTMGPSGGRGDNEQFF.

The count of this clone is one. The V gene is TRBV6-1, the J gene TRBJ2-7; D gene ambiguous. The V end lost 2 bases, the J end lost 2 bases, and 13 bases lay between the germline ends. Germline CDR1 and CDR2: MNHNS and SASEGT. The CDR3 contains 15 residues. The CDR3 reads CASSEFSAYAYEQYF. DNA of the CDR3: TGTGCCAGCAGTGAATTCAGCGCTTACGCCTACGAGCAGTACTTC.

The chain employs TRBV7-2 and TRBJ2-3, with a weak D call TRBD1 (6 bases). V gave up 2 bases and J gave up 0 bases, with 12 bases separating them. The CDR3 is made up of 16 amino acids. CDR1 SGHTA and CDR2 FQGNSA come from the germline V gene. CDR3 in DNA: TGTGCCAGCAGCTTACAAGGGGGTTCTAGCACAGATACGCAGTATTTT. Amino acid sequence: CASSLQGGSSTDTQYF. The complete variable domain, with remaining parts taken from reference TRBV7-2 and TRBJ2-3, reads GAGVSQSPSNKVTEKGKDVELRCDPISGHTALYWYRQSLGQGLEFLIYFQGNSAPDKSGLPSDRFSAERTGGSVSTLTIQRTQQEDSAVYLCASSLQGGSSTDTQYFGPGTRLTVL.

This clone was observed a handful of times. The J gene is TRBJ1-4, the V gene TRBV28; TRBD1 matches at 7 bases. Germline lookup yields CDR1 MDHEN and CDR2 SYDVKM. The CDR3 is 15 amino acids. The J segment lost 4 bases and the V segment lost 8 bases, leaving 10 bases of the junction unmatched. The DNA for the CDR3 is TGTGCCAGCGGAAAAGGGGGCCTCATTAATGAAAAACTGTTTTTT. Translation gives CASGKGGLINEKLFF.

This clone was seen at least ten times. The chain employs TRBV11-2 and TRBJ2-5, with D perhaps TRBD2 (5 bases). The ends were cut back, 4 bases at V and 5 bases at J, with 14 bases in the middle. Looked up from germline, CDR1 is SGHAT and CDR2 is FQNNGV. This CDR3 has 14 residues. CDR3 nucleotide sequence: TGTGCCAGCAGCTCTTCGACTACTGGGGAGACCCAGTACTTC. Protein: CASSSSTTGETQYF.

V gene TRBV9 combines with J gene TRBJ1-1; D is perhaps TRBD1 (5 bases). There are 15 residues in the CDR3. Trimming shortened V by 0 bases and J by 5 bases, and 14 bases separated the two germline ends. CDR1 SGDLS and CDR2 YYNGEE come from the germline V gene. CDR3 sequence (DNA): TGTGCCAGCAGCGTAGCGTTTGGGGCTGGAACTGAAGCTTTCTTT. Residues: CASSVAFGAGTEAFF.

V gene TRBV11-2 combines with J gene TRBJ1-6; D is unresolved. V lost 0 bases and J 9 bases, leaving 9 bases between the germline ends. CDR1 is SGHAT, CDR2 FQNNGV, per germline. The length of the CDR3 is 14 residues. The CDR3 DNA sequence: TGTGCCAGCAGCTTAGACAGCGGAGTTTCACCCCTCCACTTT. It encodes CASSLDSGVSPLHF.

This chain's CDR3 is CASSQGVDRARSPLHF. DNA for the CDR3: TGCGCCAGCAGCCAAGGTGTGGACAGGGCCAGATCACCCCTCCACTTT. The rearrangement links TRBV4-1 to TRBJ1-6; 8 nucleotides agree with TRBD1. There are 16 residues in the CDR3. CDR1 and CDR2 from the germline V gene are MGHRA and YSYEKL. Trimming removed 1 base from V and 10 bases from J; junction bases left unmatched: 9.

The chain uses TRBV2 and TRBJ1-1; D remains unclear. Germline values: CDR1 SNHLY, CDR2 FYNNEI. V lost 7 bases and J lost 0, with 9 bases in between. The CDR3 totals 13 residues. The CDR3: CASTVTLNTEAFF. The CDR3 bases are TGTGCCAGCACGGTCACCCTGAACACTGAAGCTTTCTTT. Complete variable domain (other parts from reference TRBV2 and TRBJ1-1): EPEVTQTPSHQVTQMGQEVILRCVPISNHLYFYWYRQILGQKVEFLVSFYNNEISEKSEIFDDQFSVERPDGSNFTLKIRSTKLEDSAMYFCASTVTLNTEAFFGQGTRLTVV.